A selection of T cell receptor beta chains follows, all from one sample in a study of regulatory T cells in long-lasting Graves disease. MiXCR, applied by TCRdb to the multiplex PCR reads, yields one record per CDR3 protein. The sample includes roughly 430,000 distinct CDR3 sequences, around 20% of them seen just once. The material was peripheral blood mononuclear cells (PBMCs), obtained when the disease was refractory, from a patient treated with antithyroid drugs. These receptors all come from a female donor with Graves disease. Both conserved end residues are part of each CDR3. D genes are given only for firm matches. Clone size is not always given. Where it is, it says once, few, many or a class for expanded clones.

>.|TRBV10-1|TRBJ2-7|TRBD1
CASSEDRGYEQYF
TGCGCCAGCAGCGAGGACAGGGGCTACGAGCAGTACTTC
>few|TRBV7-9|TRBJ1-1|.
CASGGSAAANTEAFF
TGTGCCAGCGGGGGGAGCGCGGCAGCGAACACTGAAGCTTTCTTT
>.|TRBV27|TRBJ2-7|TRBD2
CASSVGLGLNEQYF
TGTGCCAGCAGTGTCGGACTAGGGCTCAACGAGCAGTACTTC
>.|TRBV7-9|TRBJ2-7|TRBD1
CASSSGQGTPYEQYF
TGTGCCAGCAGTTCGGGACAGGGGACCCCCTACGAGCAGTACTTC
>few|TRBV19|TRBJ2-7|TRBD1
CASSGNTGASNEQYF
TGTGCCAGTAGTGGTAATACAGGGGCAAGCAACGAGCAGTACTTC
>many|TRBV12-3/TRBV12-4|TRBJ2-7|.
CASSLAGASEQYF
TGTGCCAGCAGTTTAGCAGGGGCCTCCGAGCAGTACTTC
>few|TRBV9|TRBJ1-1|TRBD1
CASSPRGGTGGGNTEAFF
TGTGCCAGCAGCCCTCGGGGGGGGACAGGGGGAGGAAACACTGAAGCTTTCTTT
>.|TRBV2|TRBJ1-1|.
CASRTTISDRQVNTEAFF
TGTGCCAGCAGGACGACGATTTCAGACAGACAGGTGAACACTGAAGCTTTCTTT
>many|TRBV28|TRBJ1-2|.
CASSLGPLTGPNYGYTF
TGTGCCAGCAGTTTAGGCCCCCTCACAGGCCCTAACTATGGCTACACCTTC
>.|TRBV10-3|TRBJ1-6|TRBD1
CAISEPTGKNSPLHF
TGTGCCATCAGTGAACCGACAGGGAAAAATTCACCCCTCCACTTT
>few|TRBV5-1|TRBJ1-2|.
CASRLSERYGYTF
TGCGCCAGCAGGCTTAGCGAGCGGTATGGCTACACCTTC
>many|TRBV12-3/TRBV12-4|TRBJ2-7|.
CASAPSDAGTGNPYEQYF
TGTGCCAGCGCACCCTCCGATGCCGGCACAGGGAACCCTTACGAGCAGTACTTC
>.|TRBV29-1|TRBJ2-5|.
CSVDVQGQETQYF
TGCAGCGTTGATGTACAGGGCCAGGAGACCCAGTACTTC
>few|TRBV9|TRBJ1-2|.
CASSDGDTSYGYTF
TGTGCCAGCAGCGATGGGGACACATCCTATGGCTACACCTTC
>many|TRBV6-1|TRBJ2-5|.
CASTMTPDRPRNQETQYF
TGTGCCAGCACCATGACCCCCGACAGGCCTCGAAATCAAGAGACCCAGTACTTC
>many|TRBV28|TRBJ2-5|.
CASSHGRLRETQYF
TGTGCCAGCAGTCACGGGCGGTTACGGGAGACCCAGTACTTC
>.|TRBV3-1|TRBJ2-3|.
CASSHLAGEGADTQYF
TGTGCCAGCAGCCACCTCGCGGGAGAGGGGGCAGATACGCAGTATTTT
>few|TRBV7-3|TRBJ2-7|TRBD1
CASSPTDRGTYEQYF
TGTGCCAGCAGCCCGACGGACAGGGGTACCTACGAGCAGTACTTC
>many|TRBV28|TRBJ2-7|TRBD2
CASSPPGGRGYEQYF
TGTGCCAGCAGCCCCCCGGGGGGGAGAGGGTACGAGCAGTACTTC
>many|TRBV2|TRBJ2-5|TRBD2
CASSGSRTGETSGRGETQYF
TGTGCCAGCAGCGGGTCCCGGACAGGGGAAACTAGCGGGAGAGGAGAGACCCAGTACTTC
>many|TRBV3-1|TRBJ1-4|.
CASSQDYYDNSKLFF
TGTGCCAGCAGCCAAGATTATTACGACAACTCAAAACTGTTTTTT
>.|TRBV6-1|TRBJ2-1|TRBD2
CASSEAGGREGVEQFF
TGTGCCAGCAGTGAAGCTGGTGGGCGGGAGGGGGTTGAGCAGTTCTTC
>.|TRBV18|TRBJ2-5|TRBD1
CASSPPLTGGQETQYF
TGTGCCAGCTCACCACCGTTAACAGGGGGTCAAGAGACCCAGTACTTC
>many|TRBV6-1|TRBJ2-2|.
CASTKEGSTTTGELFF
TGTGCCAGCACCAAGGAGGGCTCCACTACCACCGGGGAGCTGTTTTTT
>many|TRBV7-2|TRBJ1-2|TRBD1
CASSLQGANGYTF
TGTGCCAGCAGCTTACAGGGGGCTAATGGCTACACCTTC
>.|TRBV20-1|TRBJ1-4|.
CSAGRTQTNEKLFF
TGCAGTGCTGGTAGGACGCAAACTAATGAAAAACTGTTTTTT
>.|TRBV12-3/TRBV12-4|TRBJ2-1|.
CASSFNSPAYNEQFF
TGTGCCAGCAGTTTTAATAGCCCCGCTTACAATGAGCAGTTCTTC
>.|TRBV5-1|TRBJ1-5|.
CASSPEGRENQPQHF
TGCGCCAGCAGCCCGGAGGGACGGGAGAATCAGCCCCAGCATTTT
>many|TRBV28|TRBJ1-2|.
CASGSGDYTF
TGTGCCAGCGGGTCCGGTGACTACACCTTC
>many|TRBV5-1|TRBJ2-4|.
CASSLERADIQYF
TGCGCCAGCAGCCTCGAAAGGGCGGACATTCAGTACTTC
>.|TRBV10-3|TRBJ2-7|TRBD2
CAIAGTSEDEQYF
TGTGCCATCGCCGGGACTAGCGAGGACGAGCAGTACTTC
>many|TRBV28|TRBJ1-4|TRBD1
CASSGTGRGEKLFF
TGTGCCAGCAGTGGGACAGGGCGTGGAGAAAAACTGTTTTTT
>many|TRBV29-1|TRBJ1-1|.
CSGSRGLGEAFF
TGCAGCGGGTCGCGGGGGTTAGGTGAAGCTTTCTTT
>.|TRBV20-1|TRBJ1-3|.
CSARAMEGTGNTIYF
TGCAGTGCTAGGGCCATGGAGGGGACTGGAAACACCATATATTTT
>.|TRBV6-1|TRBJ1-5|TRBD1
CAILQGGGNQPQHF
TGTGCCATCCTACAGGGGGGTGGCAATCAGCCCCAGCATTTT
>many|TRBV7-9|TRBJ2-7|TRBD2
CASSSGLAVSYEQYF
TGTGCCAGCAGCTCTGGACTAGCGGTCTCCTACGAGCAGTACTTC
>once|TRBV29-1|TRBJ2-1|TRBD2
CSVEDGTKFSASYNEQFF
TGCAGCGTTGAAGATGGGACTAAATTTAGCGCCTCCTACAATGAGCAGTTCTTC
>.|TRBV12-3/TRBV12-4|TRBJ2-6|.
CASSLRRRRAGGANVLTF
TGTGCCAGCAGTTTGAGGCGAAGAAGGGCGGGTGGGGCCAACGTCCTGACTTTC
>.|TRBV10-3|TRBJ2-7|.
CAIGGTGSRSEWSSYEQYF
TGTGCCATCGGCGGTACAGGAAGCCGTTCGGAATGGAGCTCCTACGAGCAGTACTTC
>.|TRBV10-2|TRBJ2-2|TRBD1
CASSLPGQGSGELFF
TGCGCCAGCAGTTTACCGGGACAGGGATCCGGGGAGCTGTTTTTT
>.|TRBV5-1|TRBJ1-4|.
CASSSQQGTNEKLFF
TGCGCCAGCAGCTCTCAACAGGGAACGAATGAAAAACTGTTTTTT
>few|TRBV28|TRBJ2-5|.
CASSTSPIGRSGETQYF
TGTGCCAGCAGCACTAGCCCTATAGGGAGGAGCGGAGAGACCCAGTACTTC
>many|TRBV15|TRBJ2-7|.
CATSRGIQAHFYEQYF
TGTGCCACCAGCAGAGGAATTCAGGCGCACTTCTACGAGCAGTACTTC
>.|TRBV29-1|TRBJ1-2|TRBD1
CSVEGAGQDYGYTF
TGCAGCGTTGAAGGAGCCGGACAGGACTATGGCTACACCTTC
>.|TRBV19|TRBJ2-7|TRBD1
CASRGGTGVGEQYF
TGTGCCAGTAGAGGCGGGACAGGGGTGGGCGAGCAGTACTTC